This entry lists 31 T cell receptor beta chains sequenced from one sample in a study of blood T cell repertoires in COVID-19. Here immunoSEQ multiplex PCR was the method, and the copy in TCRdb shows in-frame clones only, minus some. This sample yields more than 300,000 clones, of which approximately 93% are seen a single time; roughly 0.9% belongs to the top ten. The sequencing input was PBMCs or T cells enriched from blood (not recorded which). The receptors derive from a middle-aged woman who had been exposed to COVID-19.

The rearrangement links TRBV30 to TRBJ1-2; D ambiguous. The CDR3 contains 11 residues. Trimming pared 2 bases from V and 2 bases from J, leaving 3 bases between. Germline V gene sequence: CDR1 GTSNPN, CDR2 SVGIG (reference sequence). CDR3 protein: CAWSQNYGYTF. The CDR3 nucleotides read TGTGCCTGGAGTCAAAACTATGGCTACACCTTC.

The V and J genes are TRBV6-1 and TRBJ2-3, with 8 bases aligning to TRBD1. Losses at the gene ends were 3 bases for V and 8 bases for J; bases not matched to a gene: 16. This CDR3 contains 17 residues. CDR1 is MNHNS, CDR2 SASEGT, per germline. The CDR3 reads CASSEAPPGGRECTQYF. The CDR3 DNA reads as TGTGCCAGCAGTGAGGCTCCCCCAGGGGGCCGAGAGTGTACGCAGTATTTT.

The CDR3 loop is CASSLDGGQRNQPQHF. The CDR3 region has the DNA TGTGCCAGCAGCTTAGACGGAGGGCAGAGGAATCAGCCCCAGCATTTT. This chain joins TRBV7-2 and TRBJ1-5, with D unclear. Germline CDR1 SGHTA, CDR2 FQGNSA. The CDR3 covers 16 residues. V lost 1 base and J 4 bases, leaving 14 bases between the germline ends. The full variable domain, rest sourced from reference TRBV7-2 and TRBJ1-5, is GAGVSQSPSNKVTEKGKDVELRCDPISGHTALYWYRQSLGQGLEFLIYFQGNSAPDKSGLPSDRFSAERTGGSVSTLTIQRTQQEDSAVYLCASSLDGGQRNQPQHFGDGTRLSIL.

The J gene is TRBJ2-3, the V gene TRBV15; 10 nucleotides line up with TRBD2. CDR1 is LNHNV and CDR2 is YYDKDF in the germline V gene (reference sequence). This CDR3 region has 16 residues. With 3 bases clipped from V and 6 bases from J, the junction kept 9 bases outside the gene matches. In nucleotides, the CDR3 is TGTGCCACCAGCAGCGACAGCGGGGGGGTCAGGGATACGCAGTATTTT. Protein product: CATSSDSGGVRDTQYF.

The CDR3 loop reads CASSYPSGLAGLAGEQFF. The CDR3 DNA sequence: TGTGCCAGCAGTTACCCCTCGGGACTAGCGGGACTCGCGGGGGAGCAGTTCTTC. This chain connects TRBV6-2 or TRBV6-3 to TRBJ2-1; 13 bases fit TRBD2. The CDR3 runs 18 residues. The J segment lost 10 bases and the V segment lost 2 bases, leaving 14 bases of the junction unmatched. In germline, CDR1 is MNHEY, CDR2 SVGEGT.

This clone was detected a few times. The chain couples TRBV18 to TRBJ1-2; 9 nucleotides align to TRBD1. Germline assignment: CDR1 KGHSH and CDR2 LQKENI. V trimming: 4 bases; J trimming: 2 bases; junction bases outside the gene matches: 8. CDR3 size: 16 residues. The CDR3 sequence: CASSQAGTGINYGYTF. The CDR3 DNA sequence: TGTGCCAGCTCACAAGCCGGGACAGGGATAAACTATGGCTACACCTTC. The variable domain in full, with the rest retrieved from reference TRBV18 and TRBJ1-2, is NAGVMQNPRHLVRRRGQEARLRCSPMKGHSHVYWYRQLPEEGLKFMVYLQKENIIDESGMPKERFSAEFPKEGPSILRIQQVVRGDSAAYFCASSQAGTGINYGYTFGSGTRLTVV.

CDR3 in amino acids: CAWSVDSGAGYTF. CDR3 coding DNA: TGTGCCTGGAGTGTAGACAGTGGAGCCGGCTACACCTTC. The chain employs TRBV30 and TRBJ1-2; weak D call: TRBD1 (5 bases). CDR1 and CDR2 (germline): GTSNPN, SVGIG (reference sequence). The CDR3 is made up of 13 amino acids. V lost 0 bases, J lost 8 bases, and 13 bases lay in between.

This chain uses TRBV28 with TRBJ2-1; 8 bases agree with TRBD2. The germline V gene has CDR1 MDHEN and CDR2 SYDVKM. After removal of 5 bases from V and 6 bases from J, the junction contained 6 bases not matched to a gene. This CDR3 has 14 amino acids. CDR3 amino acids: CASSLSAGGNEQFF. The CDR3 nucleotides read TGTGCCAGCAGTCTCTCGGCGGGGGGCAATGAGCAGTTCTTC.

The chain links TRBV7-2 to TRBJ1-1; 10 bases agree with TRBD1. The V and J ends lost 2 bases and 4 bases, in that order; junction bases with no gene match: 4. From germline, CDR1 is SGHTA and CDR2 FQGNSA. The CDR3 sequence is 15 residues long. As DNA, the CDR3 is TGTGCCAGCAGCTTATCCAGGACAGGGGGCACTGAAGCTTTCTTT. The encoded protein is CASSLSRTGGTEAFF.

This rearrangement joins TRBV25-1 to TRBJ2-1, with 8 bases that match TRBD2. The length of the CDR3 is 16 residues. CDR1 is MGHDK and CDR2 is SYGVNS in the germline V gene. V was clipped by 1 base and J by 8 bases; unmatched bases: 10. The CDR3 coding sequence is TGTGCCAGCAGTGAATGGGGGACTAGGTCCTCCCATGAGCAGTTCTTC. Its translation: CASSEWGTRSSHEQFF.

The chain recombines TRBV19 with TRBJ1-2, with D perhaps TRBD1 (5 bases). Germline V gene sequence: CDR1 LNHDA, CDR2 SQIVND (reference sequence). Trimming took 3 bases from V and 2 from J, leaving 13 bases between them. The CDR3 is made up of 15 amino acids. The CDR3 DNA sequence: TGTGCCAGTAGTATGTATCAGGGCGAGAACTATGGCTACACCTTC. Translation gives CASSMYQGENYGYTF.

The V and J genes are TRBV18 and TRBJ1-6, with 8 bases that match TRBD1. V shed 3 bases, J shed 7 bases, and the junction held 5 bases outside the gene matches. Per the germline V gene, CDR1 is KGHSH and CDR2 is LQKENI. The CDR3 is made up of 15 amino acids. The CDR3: CASSPGTGGNSPLHF. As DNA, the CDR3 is TGTGCCAGCTCACCGGGCACAGGGGGGAATTCACCCCTCCACTTT.

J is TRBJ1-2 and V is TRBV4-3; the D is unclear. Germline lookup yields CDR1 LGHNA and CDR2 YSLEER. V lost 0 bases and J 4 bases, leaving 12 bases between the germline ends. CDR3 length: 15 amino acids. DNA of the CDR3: TGCGCCAGCAGCCAAGACGGCTTCGGAGGCTATGGCTACACCTTC. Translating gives CASSQDGFGGYGYTF.

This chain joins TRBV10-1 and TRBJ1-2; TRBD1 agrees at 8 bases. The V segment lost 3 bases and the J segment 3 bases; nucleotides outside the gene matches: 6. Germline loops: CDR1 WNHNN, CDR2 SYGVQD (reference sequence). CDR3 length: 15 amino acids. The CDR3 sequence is CASSDSRTGYYGYTF. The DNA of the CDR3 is TGCGCCAGCAGTGACTCTAGGACAGGGTACTATGGCTACACCTTC.

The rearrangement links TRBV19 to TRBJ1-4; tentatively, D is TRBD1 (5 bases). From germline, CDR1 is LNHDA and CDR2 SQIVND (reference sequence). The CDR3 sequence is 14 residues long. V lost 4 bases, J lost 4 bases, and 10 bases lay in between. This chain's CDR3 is CASSTRGDNEKLFF. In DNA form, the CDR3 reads TGTGCCAGTAGTACCCGGGGGGATAATGAAAAACTGTTTTTT.

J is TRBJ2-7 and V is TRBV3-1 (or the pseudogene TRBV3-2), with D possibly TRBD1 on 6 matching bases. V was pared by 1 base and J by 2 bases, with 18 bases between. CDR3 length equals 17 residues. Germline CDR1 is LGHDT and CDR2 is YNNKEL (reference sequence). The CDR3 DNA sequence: TGTGCCAGCAGCCAAGGGGGGACATCGGCAACCGCCTACGAGCAGTACTTC. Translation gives CASSQGGTSATAYEQYF.

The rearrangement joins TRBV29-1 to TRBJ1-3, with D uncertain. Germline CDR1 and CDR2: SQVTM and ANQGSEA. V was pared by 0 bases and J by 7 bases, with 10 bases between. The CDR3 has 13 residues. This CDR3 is CSVEENTRNTIYF. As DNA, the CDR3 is TGCAGCGTTGAAGAAAATACCAGGAACACCATATATTTT.

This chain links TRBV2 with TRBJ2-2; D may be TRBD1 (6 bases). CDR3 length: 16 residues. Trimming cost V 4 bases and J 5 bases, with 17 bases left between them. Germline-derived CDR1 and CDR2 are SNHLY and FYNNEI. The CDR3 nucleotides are TGTGCCAGCAGTGTAAACAGGGACGTACGGACCGGGGAGCTGTTTTTT. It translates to CASSVNRDVRTGELFF.

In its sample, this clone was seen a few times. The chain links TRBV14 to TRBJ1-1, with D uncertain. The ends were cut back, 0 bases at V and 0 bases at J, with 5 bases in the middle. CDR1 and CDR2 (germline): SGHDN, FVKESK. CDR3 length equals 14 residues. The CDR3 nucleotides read TGTGCCAGCAGCCAAGATTTAATGAACACTGAAGCTTTCTTT. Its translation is CASSQDLMNTEAFF.

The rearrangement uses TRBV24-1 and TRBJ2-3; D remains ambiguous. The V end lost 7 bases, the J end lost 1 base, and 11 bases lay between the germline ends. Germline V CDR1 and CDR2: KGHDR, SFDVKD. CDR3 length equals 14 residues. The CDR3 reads CATRSRGGTDTQYF. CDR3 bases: TGTGCCACCAGGAGTCGAGGAGGCACAGATACGCAGTATTTT.

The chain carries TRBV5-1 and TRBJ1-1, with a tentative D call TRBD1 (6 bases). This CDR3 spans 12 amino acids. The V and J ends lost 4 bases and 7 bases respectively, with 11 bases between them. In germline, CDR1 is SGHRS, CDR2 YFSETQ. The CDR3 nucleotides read TGCGCCAGCAGCACCACAGGGTTTGAAGCTTTCTTT. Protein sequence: CASSTTGFEAFF.

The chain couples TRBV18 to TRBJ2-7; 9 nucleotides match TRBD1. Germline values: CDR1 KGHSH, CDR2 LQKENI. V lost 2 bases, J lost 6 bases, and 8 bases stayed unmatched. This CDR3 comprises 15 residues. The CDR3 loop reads CASSPGPGTGFEQYF. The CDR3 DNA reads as TGTGCCAGCTCACCAGGACCCGGGACAGGGTTCGAGCAGTACTTC.

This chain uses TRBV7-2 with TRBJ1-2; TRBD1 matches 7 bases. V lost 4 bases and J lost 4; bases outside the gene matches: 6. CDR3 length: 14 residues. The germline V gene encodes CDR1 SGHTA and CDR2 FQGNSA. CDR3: CASSSGTEIYGYTF. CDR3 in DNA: TGTGCCAGCAGCTCCGGGACAGAGATCTATGGCTACACCTTC.

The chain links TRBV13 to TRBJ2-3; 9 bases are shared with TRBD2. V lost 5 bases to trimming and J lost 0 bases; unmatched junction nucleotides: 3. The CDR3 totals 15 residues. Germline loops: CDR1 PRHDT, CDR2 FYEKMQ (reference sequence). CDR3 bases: TGTGCCAGCAGCAGACTAGCGGAAAGCACAGATACGCAGTATTTT. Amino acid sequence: CASSRLAESTDTQYF.

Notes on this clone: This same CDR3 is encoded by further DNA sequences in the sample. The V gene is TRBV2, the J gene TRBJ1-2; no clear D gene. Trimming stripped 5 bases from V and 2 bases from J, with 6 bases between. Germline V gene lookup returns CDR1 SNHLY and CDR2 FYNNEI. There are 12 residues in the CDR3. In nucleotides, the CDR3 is TGTGCCAGCAGTCGGGAAAACTATGGCTACACCTTC. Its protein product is CASSRENYGYTF. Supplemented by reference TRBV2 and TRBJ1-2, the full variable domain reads EPEVTQTPSHQVTQMGQEVILRCVPISNHLYFYWYRQILGQKVEFLVSFYNNEISEKSEIFDDQFSVERPDGSNFTLKIRSTKLEDSAMYFCASSRENYGYTFGSGTRLTVV.

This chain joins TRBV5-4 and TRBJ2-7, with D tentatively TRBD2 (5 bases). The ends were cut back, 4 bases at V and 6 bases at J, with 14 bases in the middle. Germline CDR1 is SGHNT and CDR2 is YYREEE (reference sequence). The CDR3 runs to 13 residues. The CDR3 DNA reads TGTGCCAGCAGCGACGGGATGCTGGGCGAGCAGTACTTC. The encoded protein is CASSDGMLGEQYF. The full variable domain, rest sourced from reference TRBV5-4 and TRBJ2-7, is ETGVTQSPTHLIKTRGQQVTLRCSSQSGHNTVSWYQQALGQGPQFIFQYYREEENGRGNFPPRFSGLQFPNYSSELNVNALELDDSALYLCASSDGMLGEQYFGPGTRLTVT.

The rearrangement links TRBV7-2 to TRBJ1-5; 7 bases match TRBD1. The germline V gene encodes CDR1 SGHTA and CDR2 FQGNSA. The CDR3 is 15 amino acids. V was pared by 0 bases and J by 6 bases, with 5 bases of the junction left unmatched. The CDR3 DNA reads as TGTGCCAGCAGCTTAGCGCTAGGGGGCACTCAGCCCCAGCATTTT. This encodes CASSLALGGTQPQHF.

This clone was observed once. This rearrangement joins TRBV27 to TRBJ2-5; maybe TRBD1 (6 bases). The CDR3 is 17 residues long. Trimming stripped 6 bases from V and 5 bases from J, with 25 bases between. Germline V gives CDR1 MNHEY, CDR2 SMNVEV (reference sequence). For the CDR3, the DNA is TGTGCCAGCAGCCGTTCGGGCGGACCCAGACAGGCCGAGACCCAGTACTTC. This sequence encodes CASSRSGGPRQAETQYF.

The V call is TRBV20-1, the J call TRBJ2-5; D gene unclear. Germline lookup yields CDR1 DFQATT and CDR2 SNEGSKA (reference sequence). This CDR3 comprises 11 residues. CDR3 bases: TGCAGCTCCGAAGCCCAAGAGACCCAGTACTTC. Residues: CSSEAQETQYF.

CDR3 loop: CASSPDVGRGSEAFF. CDR3 sequence (DNA): TGTGCCAGCAGCCCAGATGTTGGCAGGGGGAGTGAAGCTTTCTTT. The chain joins TRBV3-1 (or the pseudogene TRBV3-2) to TRBJ1-1, with TRBD1 matching 7 bases. CDR3 length equals 15 residues. V lost 4 bases and J lost 7; bases outside the gene matches: 12. Germline V gene data show CDR1 as LGHDT and CDR2 as YNNKEL (reference sequence).

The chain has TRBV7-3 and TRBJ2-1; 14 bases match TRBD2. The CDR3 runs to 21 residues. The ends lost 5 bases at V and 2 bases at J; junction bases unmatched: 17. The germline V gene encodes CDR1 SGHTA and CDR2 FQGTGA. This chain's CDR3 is CASSIVGTSGGNLNTYNEQFF. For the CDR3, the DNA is TGTGCCAGCAGCATCGTAGGGACTAGCGGGGGAAACCTAAATACCTACAATGAGCAGTTCTTC.